The next 31 T cell receptor beta chains were all read from a single sample in a study of cytomegalovirus exposure and HLA in healthy donors. 13 Jbeta primers and 60 Vbeta primers were used for the PCR. The data were produced by immunoSEQ multiplex PCR, yet TCRdb's version contains in-frame clones alone and is incomplete. Of more than 110,000 clones in the sample, about 84% were seen once. Material: PBMCs. These receptors all come from a man aged 50 to 59 in good health and CMV-seronegative.

The rearrangement joins TRBV25-1 to TRBJ1-4, with a tentative D call TRBD1 (5 bases). The ends were cut back, 1 base at V and 7 bases at J, with 13 bases in the middle. The germline V gene has CDR1 MGHDK and CDR2 SYGVNS. The CDR3 contains 15 residues. Here the CDR3 reads CASSESGGVGEKLFF. CDR3 DNA: TGTGCCAGCAGTGAATCAGGAGGGGTAGGTGAAAAACTGTTTTTT.

This clone appeared a few times. J is TRBJ2-2 and V is TRBV5-6; 8 positions match TRBD2. V gave up 1 base and J gave up 6 bases; unmatched junction bases: 5. The germline V gene has CDR1 SGHDT and CDR2 YYEEEE. This CDR3 is built from 15 residues. Here the CDR3 reads CASSLLLAGPGELFF. CDR3 nucleotide sequence: TGTGCCAGCAGCTTGCTGTTAGCGGGGCCCGGGGAGCTGTTTTTT.

The J gene is TRBJ2-2, the V gene TRBV7-9; possible D gene TRBD2, 5 bases. The CDR3 is 15 residues long. Trimming removed 2 bases at V and 5 bases at J, with 12 bases between. Germline loops: CDR1 SEHNR, CDR2 FQNEAQ (reference sequence). CDR3 sequence: CASSLLDWETGELFF. DNA for the CDR3: TGTGCCAGCAGCTTATTAGATTGGGAGACCGGGGAGCTGTTTTTT.

Concerning this clone: The junction departs from germline at one end; a sequencing error may be responsible. The rearrangement joins TRBV19 to TRBJ1-2, with D possibly matching TRBD1 (5 bases). The CDR3 sequence is 12 residues long. Germline lookup yields CDR1 LNHDA and CDR2 SQIVND (reference sequence). The CDR3 DNA sequence: TGTGCCAGTAGTATAGAGAAAGGGGCGAGCGCCTTC. It translates to CASSIEKGASAF. The entire variable domain, with the rest obtained from reference TRBV19 and TRBJ1-2, is as follows: DGGITQSPKYLFRKEGQNVTLSCEQNLNHDAMYWYRQDPGQGLRLIYYSQIVNDFQKGDIAEGYSVSREKKESFPLTVTSAQKNPTAFYLCASSIEKGASAFGSGTRLTVV.

The rearrangement links TRBV5-1 to TRBJ2-5; TRBD2 matches 10 bases. CDR1 and CDR2 from the germline V gene are SGHRS and YFSETQ. CDR3 size: 18 residues. V shed 4 bases, J shed 5 bases, and the junction held 17 bases outside the gene matches. For the CDR3, the DNA is TGCGCCAGCAGCCTGGAAAGGGTAGGAGCGGGAGGGTTGGAGACCCAGTACTTC. This translates into CASSLERVGAGGLETQYF.

This clone was counted between two and nine times. J is TRBJ2-3 and V is TRBV5-6; D possibly corresponds to TRBD1 (5 bases). CDR3 size: 13 residues. V was pared by 0 bases and J by 11 bases, with 13 bases between. CDR1 and CDR2 from the germline V gene are SGHDT and YYEEEE. CDR3 in amino acids: CASSLAHHQGQYF. The CDR3 bases are TGTGCCAGCAGCTTGGCCCATCATCAGGGGCAGTATTTT.

The chain carries TRBV2 and TRBJ1-1, with D possibly TRBD1 on 5 matching bases. V gave up 6 bases and J gave up 4 bases, with 12 bases separating them. Germline V gene lookup returns CDR1 SNHLY and CDR2 FYNNEI. The CDR3 totals 13 residues. CDR3: CASRQEGGTEAFF. Here the CDR3 DNA reads TGTGCCAGCAGACAGGAGGGTGGCACTGAAGCTTTCTTT.

This chain joins TRBV5-1 and TRBJ2-3; 9 bases map to TRBD2. Looked up from germline, CDR1 is SGHRS and CDR2 is YFSETQ. The CDR3 runs 15 residues. The J segment lost 4 bases and the V segment lost 4 bases, leaving 7 bases of the junction unmatched. CDR3: CASSTSSGNADTQYF. The DNA of the CDR3 is TGCGCCAGCAGCACCTCTAGCGGGAACGCAGATACGCAGTATTTT.

The chain employs TRBV4-1 and TRBJ2-7; 8 bases are shared with TRBD1. This CDR3 is 15 amino acids long. Germline assignment: CDR1 MGHRA and CDR2 YSYEKL. The V segment lost 2 bases and the J segment 5 bases; nucleotides outside the gene matches: 8. CDR3 in amino acids: CASSQTTGGWNEQYF. The DNA of the CDR3 is TGCGCCAGCAGCCAAACCACAGGGGGATGGAACGAGCAGTACTTC.

This chain uses TRBV5-4 with TRBJ1-5; D is possibly TRBD1 (5 bases). This CDR3 has 13 residues. In germline, CDR1 is SGHNT, CDR2 YYREEE (reference sequence). V gave up 5 bases and J gave up 6 bases, with 12 bases separating them. The CDR3 spells CASSLGVGQPQHF. CDR3 nucleotides: TGTGCCAGCAGTTTAGGGGTCGGTCAGCCCCAGCATTTT.

V usage is TRBV4-1 and J usage is TRBJ1-5, with a weak D call TRBD1 (6 bases). The CDR3 length is 16 residues. CDR1 and CDR2 from the germline V gene are MGHRA and YSYEKL. V lost 0 bases, J lost 4 bases, and 13 bases lay in between. CDR3 sequence reads: CASSQEGGQGNQPQHF. The CDR3 bases are TGCGCCAGCAGCCAAGAGGGGGGGCAGGGGAATCAGCCCCAGCATTTT.

This chain joins TRBV19 and TRBJ2-1, with 13 nucleotides matching TRBD2. CDR3 length equals 15 residues. Germline CDR1 and CDR2: LNHDA and SQIVND (reference sequence). J gave up 12 bases and V 7 bases, and 12 bases lay outside the gene matches. CDR3 region: CASTRTGLAGNAQFF. CDR3 sequence (DNA): TGTGCCAGTACTCGAACGGGACTAGCGGGAAACGCGCAGTTCTTC.

To note about this clone: In the same sample, other DNA sequences code for this CDR3. The chain recombines TRBV5-1 with TRBJ1-4; 8 nucleotides align to TRBD1. The CDR3 is 15 residues long. The trim removed 4 bases at V and 0 bases at J, leaving 2 bases unmatched. The germline V gene has CDR1 SGHRS and CDR2 YFSETQ. CDR3 residues: CASSLQGATNEKLFF. As DNA, the CDR3 is TGCGCCAGCAGCCTACAGGGGGCAACTAATGAAAAACTGTTTTTT.

The chain employs TRBV7-9 and TRBJ2-6; D is ambiguous. Germline V gene lookup returns CDR1 SEHNR and CDR2 FQNEAQ (reference sequence). The CDR3 loop spans 15 amino acids. V gave up 5 bases and J gave up 0 bases, with 8 bases separating them. The CDR3 DNA reads as TGTGCCAGCAGCCCAGGTAGCTCTGGGGCCAACGTCCTGACTTTC. It codes for CASSPGSSGANVLTF. Filled out from reference TRBV7-9 and TRBJ2-6, the complete variable domain reads DTGVSQNPRHKITKRGQNVTFRCDPISEHNRLYWYRQTLGQGPEFLTYFQNEAQLEKSRLLSDRFSAERPKGSFSTLEIQRTEQGDSAMYLCASSPGSSGANVLTFGAGSRLTVL.

The chain recombines TRBV6-4 with TRBJ1-1, with 8 bases fitting TRBD1. This CDR3 is 15 amino acids long. V lost 8 bases and J lost 2; bases outside the gene matches: 10. From germline, CDR1 is MRHNA and CDR2 SNTAGT. In DNA form, the CDR3 reads TGTGCCAGCCGCGGACAGGGATCTGTTAACACTGAAGCTTTCTTT. It codes for CASRGQGSVNTEAFF.

A few counts support this clone. V is TRBV19 and J is TRBJ2-3, with D uncertain. V was pared by 3 bases and J by 4 bases, with 11 bases between. CDR3 size: 14 residues. Germline lookup yields CDR1 LNHDA and CDR2 SQIVND (reference sequence). The CDR3 loop reads CASSISGIPDTQYF. Written as DNA, the CDR3 is TGTGCCAGTAGTATTTCGGGTATCCCAGATACGCAGTATTTT.

The CDR3 protein is CASTADTQYF. CDR3 sequence (DNA): TGTGCCAGCACAGCGGATACGCAGTATTTT. The chain couples TRBV7-9 to TRBJ2-3, with D unclear. Germline V gene data show CDR1 as SEHNR and CDR2 as FQNEAQ (reference sequence). Trimming removed 7 bases at V and 6 bases at J, with 5 bases between. This CDR3 is 10 amino acids long.

A word on this clone: Additional DNA sequences in this sample encode the identical CDR3. The chain joins TRBV7-8 to TRBJ2-1; D remains unclear. Trimming shortened V by 1 base and J by 7 bases, and 8 bases separated the two germline ends. The germline CDR1 and CDR2 sequences are SGHVS and FQNEAQ. The CDR3 is made up of 13 amino acids. Here the CDR3 DNA reads TGTGCCAGCAGCTTAGAAGGCAGGAATGAGCAGTTCTTC. It codes for CASSLEGRNEQFF.

This chain links TRBV7-8 with TRBJ1-2; D might be TRBD1 (6 bases). The CDR3 totals 14 residues. From germline, CDR1 is SGHVS and CDR2 FQNEAQ. V lost 4 bases and J 4 bases, leaving 13 bases between the germline ends. DNA of the CDR3: TGTGCCAGCAGCTCACAGGGCGCCGGCTATGGCTACACCTTC. This codes for CASSSQGAGYGYTF. The whole variable domain, filled in from reference TRBV7-8 and TRBJ1-2, reads GAGVSQSPRYKVAKRGQDVALRCDPISGHVSLFWYQQALGQGPEFLTYFQNEAQLDKSGLPSDRFFAERPEGSVSTLKIQRTQQEDSAVYLCASSSQGAGYGYTFGSGTRLTVV.

The chain uses TRBV28 and TRBJ2-7; D may be TRBD1 (7 bases). The CDR3 is 12 residues long. In germline, CDR1 is MDHEN, CDR2 SYDVKM. V lost 8 bases, J lost 4 bases, and 12 bases lay in between. The CDR3 DNA follows: TGTGCCAGCGGCAGGGGGAGGTACGAGCAGTACTTC. This translates into CASGRGRYEQYF.

V and J are TRBV6-4 and TRBJ2-1; 9 nucleotides match TRBD2. The germline V gene encodes CDR1 MRHNA and CDR2 SNTAGT. The V and J ends lost 6 bases and 9 bases, in that order; junction bases with no gene match: 15. CDR3 length: 16 amino acids. CDR3 residues: CASSPSASGVYSEQFF. The CDR3 DNA sequence: TGTGCCAGCAGCCCCTCAGCTAGCGGGGTATATAGTGAGCAGTTCTTC.

The chain links TRBV6-5 to TRBJ2-5; 8 nucleotides line up with TRBD2. V trimming: 0 bases; J trimming: 1 base; junction bases outside the gene matches: 4. The CDR3 spans 16 residues. From germline, CDR1 is MNHEY and CDR2 SVGAGI. The CDR3 protein is CASSYSGGRIQETQYF. Here the CDR3 DNA reads TGTGCCAGCAGTTACTCAGGCGGGAGGATCCAAGAGACCCAGTACTTC.

J is TRBJ1-1 and V is TRBV30, with 7 bases identical to TRBD1. Unmatched junction bases numbered 4, after V lost 5 bases and J lost 1 base. CDR1 and CDR2 (germline): GTSNPN, SVGIG (reference sequence). The CDR3 has 13 residues. The CDR3 reads CAWFRDRNTEAFF. The CDR3 region has the DNA TGTGCCTGGTTCAGGGACAGGAACACTGAAGCTTTCTTT.

This chain links TRBV6-1 with TRBJ2-7; maybe TRBD1 (6 bases). V shed 7 bases and J shed 1 base, with 14 bases lying between them. This CDR3 region has 14 residues. The germline V gene encodes CDR1 MNHNS and CDR2 SASEGT. Written as DNA, the CDR3 is TGTGCCAGCACAGAGGGGGTCTGGTCCTACGAGCAGTACTTC. Translating it yields CASTEGVWSYEQYF.

V usage is TRBV30 and J usage is TRBJ2-6, with 9 bases identical to TRBD1. Trimming removed 0 bases from V and 3 bases from J; junction bases left unmatched: 12. The CDR3 has 19 residues. Looked up from germline, CDR1 is GTSNPN and CDR2 is SVGIG (reference sequence). The CDR3 DNA reads as TGTGCCTGGAGTGTCCTTACACCGGGACAGGGCTTTGGGGCCAACGTCCTGACTTTC. It encodes CAWSVLTPGQGFGANVLTF.

The rearrangement uses TRBV5-4 and TRBJ1-5, with D perhaps TRBD1 (6 bases). With 4 bases removed from V and 5 bases from J, the gap between germline ends came to 7 bases. Germline V gene sequence: CDR1 SGHNT, CDR2 YYREEE (reference sequence). The CDR3 runs to 12 residues. The CDR3: CASSKGDQPQHF. Here the CDR3 DNA reads TGTGCCAGCAGCAAGGGGGATCAGCCCCAGCATTTT.

V gene TRBV4-1 combines with J gene TRBJ2-3; 10 bases line up with TRBD2. The germline V gene has CDR1 MGHRA and CDR2 YSYEKL. V lost 7 bases, J lost 4 bases, and 14 bases stayed unmatched. CDR3 length: 17 residues. The CDR3 reads CASKPAELAGSSDTQYF. In DNA form, the CDR3 reads TGCGCCAGCAAACCTGCCGAACTAGCGGGGAGTTCAGATACGCAGTATTTT.

The table lists this clone with a few counts. The V call is TRBV7-8, the J call TRBJ2-5; tentatively, D is TRBD2 (6 bases). The DNA end favors TRBJ2-7, so the J call may be wrong. Germline assignment: CDR1 SGHVS and CDR2 FQNEAQ. The CDR3 runs 17 residues. CDR3 protein: CASSSGVSAGSSYEQYF. CDR3 coding DNA: TGTGCCAGCAGCTCGGGGGTGAGTGCGGGCAGCTCCTACGAGCAGTACTTC.

The chain joins TRBV5-4 to TRBJ1-1; D remains ambiguous. This CDR3 comprises 16 residues. Per the germline V gene, CDR1 is SGHNT and CDR2 is YYREEE (reference sequence). Trimming took 0 bases from V and 1 from J, leaving 13 bases between them. DNA for the CDR3: TGTGCCAGCAGCTTGGTTGCCACTTTAAAGAACACTGAAGCTTTCTTT. It codes for CASSLVATLKNTEAFF.

This chain connects TRBV7-8 to TRBJ2-2; TRBD1 agrees at 7 bases. The CDR3 length is 18 residues. Germline values: CDR1 SGHVS, CDR2 FQNEAQ. With 7 bases clipped from V and 3 bases from J, the junction kept 17 bases outside the gene matches. CDR3 loop: CASKLPLGQGGDTGELFF. Here the CDR3 DNA reads TGTGCCAGCAAATTACCCCTGGGACAAGGGGGCGACACCGGGGAGCTGTTTTTT.

The chain combines TRBV2 with TRBJ2-1, with D possibly being TRBD1 (6 bases). V lost 7 bases and J 9 bases, leaving 19 bases between the germline ends. The CDR3 length is 14 residues. Germline CDR1 SNHLY, CDR2 FYNNEI. CDR3 sequence: CASNQGLRRGEQFF. CDR3 sequence (DNA): TGTGCCAGCAATCAGGGGCTCCGAAGGGGTGAGCAGTTCTTC.